These 25 T cell receptor beta chains were sequenced from one sample in a study of shared clonotypes between healthy human individuals. Assay: immunoSEQ multiplex PCR; the TCRdb copy retains only in-frame clones and omits some. The data show over 1.5 million clones, 95% to 99% seen once. Material for sequencing was naive CD4+ T cells sorted from blood. The subset is: CD45RA+ positively selected. The origin of the receptors is a man aged 25-40 years in good health.

CDR3 loop: CASSLYPGQQETQYF. As DNA, the CDR3 is TGTGCCAGCAGTTTATACCCCGGACAGCAAGAGACCCAGTACTTC. The V and J genes are TRBV27 and TRBJ2-5; D is possibly TRBD1 (6 bases). V was trimmed by 1 base and J by 2 bases, leaving 11 bases between them. The V gene's germline CDR1 is MNHEY and CDR2 SMNVEV (reference sequence). The CDR3 is 15 residues long.

V and J are TRBV5-1 and TRBJ2-7, with 11 positions matching TRBD2. Germline loops: CDR1 SGHRS, CDR2 YFSETQ. J gave up 7 bases and V 4 bases, and 4 bases lay outside the gene matches. The CDR3 is 13 residues long. As DNA, the CDR3 is TGCGCCAGCAGCATTAGCGGGAGGGAGGAGCAGTACTTC. It codes for CASSISGREEQYF.

Comment on this clone: At one end, the junction sequence differs from germline, possibly due to a read error. The chain uses TRBV7-7 and TRBJ2-7; D is perhaps TRBD1 or TRBD2 (5 bases each). Germline V gives CDR1 SSHAT, CDR2 FNYEAQ (reference sequence). This CDR3 is built from 16 residues. For the CDR3, the DNA is TGTGCTAGCAGCCGAGGGGTCGGGCCCTGGGGATACGAGCAGTACTTC. It translates to CASSRGVGPWGYEQYF.

V usage is TRBV7-2 and J usage is TRBJ2-3; 8 bases agree with TRBD2. Trimming at V came to 5 bases and at J to 7 bases, leaving 8 bases not matched to a gene. The CDR3 runs to 14 residues. The germline CDR1 and CDR2 sequences are SGHTA and FQGNSA. The CDR3 region has the DNA TGTGCCAGCAGCGAAGCTAGCGGGTCGTATACGCAGTATTTT. Protein product: CASSEASGSYTQYF.

The chain couples TRBV27 to TRBJ2-3; 9 bases match TRBD1. Trimming at V came to 4 bases and at J to 5 bases, leaving 4 bases not matched to a gene. CDR3 length equals 14 residues. CDR1 and CDR2 from the germline V gene are MNHEY and SMNVEV (reference sequence). CDR3 nucleotide sequence: TGTGCCAGCAGTTCTACAGGGGGCAGAGATACGCAGTATTTT. It is translated as CASSSTGGRDTQYF.

Points on this clone: Other DNA sequences of this sample code for an identical CDR3. The chain links TRBV9 to TRBJ2-3; 9 bases agree with TRBD2. This CDR3 is 16 amino acids long. Per the germline V gene, CDR1 is SGDLS and CDR2 is YYNGEE. Trimming took 0 bases from V and 0 from J; bases not matched to a gene: 2. This chain's CDR3 is CASSVASGRSTDTQYF. CDR3 sequence (DNA): TGTGCCAGCAGCGTAGCCAGCGGGAGGAGCACAGATACGCAGTATTTT.

This clone occurred once. The chain carries TRBV19 and TRBJ2-2, with TRBD2 matching 7 bases. Unmatched junction bases numbered 5, after V lost 9 bases and J lost 4 bases. The CDR3 spans 13 residues. Germline lookup yields CDR1 LNHDA and CDR2 SQIVND (reference sequence). The CDR3 here is CASCRTSTGELFF. The CDR3 DNA is TGTGCCAGCTGTAGGACTAGCACCGGGGAGCTGTTTTTT.

CDR3 coding DNA: TGCGCCAGCAGCACGGACAGGGGCTATGGCTACACCTTC. Protein sequence: CASSTDRGYGYTF. The V call is TRBV5-1, the J call TRBJ1-2; 9 bases match TRBD1. CDR3 size: 13 residues. Looked up from germline, CDR1 is SGHRS and CDR2 is YFSETQ. Trimming at V came to 4 bases and at J to 4 bases, leaving 2 bases not matched to a gene.

This clone was observed a single time. The gene calls are TRBV6-1 and TRBJ2-2; tentatively, D is TRBD2 (5 bases). Deletions cut 3 bases from V and 7 bases from J, with 15 bases between. Germline V lookup: CDR1 MNHNS, CDR2 SASEGT. CDR3 length equals 15 residues. This CDR3 reads CASSDKIPSIGELFF. DNA of the CDR3: TGTGCCAGCAGTGACAAAATCCCTAGCATCGGGGAGCTGTTTTTT.

Regarding this clone: Other DNA sequences from this sample encode an identical CDR3 as well. Here the CDR3 reads CASSPGTGEYEQYF. In DNA, the CDR3 is TGTGCCAGCTCACCGGGGACAGGGGAATACGAGCAGTACTTC. The rearrangement links TRBV18 to TRBJ2-7; 10 bases map to TRBD1. Germline V lookup: CDR1 KGHSH, CDR2 LQKENI. The CDR3 runs 14 residues. J lost 4 bases, V lost 3 bases, and 3 bases had no gene match.

The chain has TRBV2 and TRBJ2-7; D perhaps matches TRBD1 (6 bases). The germline V gene encodes CDR1 SNHLY and CDR2 FYNNEI. There are 12 residues in the CDR3. The ends were cut back, 8 bases at V and 9 bases at J, with 17 bases in the middle. The CDR3 loop is CASARQDLAQYF. The CDR3 DNA reads TGTGCCAGCGCTAGACAGGACCTCGCGCAGTACTTC.

V is TRBV5-1 and J is TRBJ2-6; tentatively, D is TRBD1 or TRBD2 (5 bases each). With 2 bases removed from V and 2 bases from J, the gap between germline ends came to 8 bases. Germline V CDR1 and CDR2: SGHRS, YFSETQ. This CDR3 comprises 15 residues. CDR3 coding DNA: TGCGCCAGCAGCTTTCAGGGAGCTGGGGCCAACGTCCTGACTTTC. It translates to CASSFQGAGANVLTF.

The chain employs TRBV6-5 and TRBJ2-7, with 8 bases fitting TRBD1. Germline CDR1 is MNHEY and CDR2 is SVGAGI. The V gene end was trimmed by 7 bases and the J gene end by 6 bases; junction bases not matched to a gene: 14. There are 15 residues in the CDR3. CDR3: CASTIGAGGRSEQYF. The CDR3 DNA follows: TGTGCCAGCACCATAGGAGCAGGGGGCCGGAGCGAGCAGTACTTC.

The V gene is TRBV5-1, the J gene TRBJ2-7; 13 bases map to TRBD2. The ends lost 4 bases at V and 0 bases at J; junction bases unmatched: 4. Germline V gene sequence: CDR1 SGHRS, CDR2 YFSETQ. CDR3 length: 16 residues. The CDR3 is CASSRGTSGISYEQYF. CDR3 coding DNA: TGCGCCAGCAGCCGGGGGACTAGCGGGATCTCCTACGAGCAGTACTTC.

The chain is built from TRBV15 and TRBJ1-2; D remains ambiguous. CDR3 length equals 15 residues. The germline gives CDR1 LNHNV, CDR2 YYDKDF (reference sequence). The ends were cut back, 0 bases at V and 3 bases at J, with 11 bases in the middle. The CDR3 DNA sequence: TGTGCCACCAGCAGAGAGCAAATCTCTGACTATGGCTACACCTTC. Translated: CATSREQISDYGYTF.

This rearrangement joins TRBV10-2 to TRBJ1-2, with D perhaps TRBD1 (6 bases). The CDR3 length is 13 residues. V dropped 3 bases and J dropped 7 bases, with 12 bases sitting between them. CDR1 and CDR2 (germline): WSHSY, SAAADI. CDR3 nucleotides: TGCGCCAGCAGTGACCAGGGGTTTAGTGGCTACACCTTC. Amino acids: CASSDQGFSGYTF.

The chain couples TRBV28 to TRBJ2-4; tentative D call: TRBD2 (5 bases). There are 17 residues in the CDR3. CDR1 is MDHEN, CDR2 SYDVKM, per germline. Between the trimmed V and J ends, which lost 2 bases and 3 bases, there was a span of 17 bases. This CDR3 is CASSLPLRGFVKNIQYF. In DNA form, the CDR3 reads TGTGCCAGCAGTTTACCGCTCCGGGGTTTCGTCAAAAACATTCAGTACTTC.

Remarks on this clone: At the DNA level, this CDR3 is encoded by other sequences in the same sample as well. The chain uses TRBV7-9 and TRBJ2-2; D unresolved. Germline V gives CDR1 SEHNR, CDR2 FQNEAQ (reference sequence). The CDR3 totals 11 residues. Trimming took 5 bases from V and 5 from J, leaving 3 bases between them. In nucleotides, the CDR3 is TGTGCCAGCAGCGAAACCGGGGAGCTGTTTTTT. It codes for CASSETGELFF. Drawing the rest from reference TRBV7-9 and TRBJ2-2, the complete variable domain is DTGVSQNPRHKITKRGQNVTFRCDPISEHNRLYWYRQTLGQGPEFLTYFQNEAQLEKSRLLSDRFSAERPKGSFSTLEIQRTEQGDSAMYLCASSETGELFFGEGSRLTVL.

The chain is built from TRBV27 and TRBJ2-7; TRBD2 matches at 12 bases. CDR1 is MNHEY and CDR2 is SMNVEV in the germline V gene (reference sequence). CDR3 length: 13 residues. J was trimmed by 7 bases and V by 9 bases; bases with no gene match: 7. The CDR3 region is CASRLAGAEEQYF. The CDR3 bases are TGTGCCAGTAGACTAGCGGGAGCGGAAGAGCAGTACTTC.

The chain couples TRBV29-1 to TRBJ2-7; D may be TRBD2 (6 bases). V was cut by 4 bases and J by 4 bases, with 11 bases left in between. The germline CDR1 and CDR2 sequences are SQVTM and ANQGSEA. The CDR3 is made up of 12 amino acids. The CDR3 coding sequence is TGCAGCGTTGGGGGGGTTACTTACGAGCAGTACTTC. Translated, it gives CSVGGVTYEQYF.

With respect to this clone: One end of the junction varies from germline; a read error may be responsible. At the DNA level, this CDR3 is encoded by other sequences in the same sample as well. The rearrangement uses TRBV18 and TRBJ1-3; D is undetermined. Germline V lookup: CDR1 KGHSH, CDR2 LQKENI. CDR3 length: 14 residues. This CDR3 reads CASSPQSSGNTIYF. As DNA, the CDR3 is TGTGCCAGCTCGCCACAGTCCTCTGGAAACACCATATATTTT.

The rearrangement links TRBV5-4 to TRBJ1-1; no definite D call. This CDR3 comprises 16 residues. The germline CDR1 and CDR2 sequences are SGHNT and YYREEE (reference sequence). The V gene lost 4 bases and the J gene lost 1 base, with 17 bases spanning the gap. In DNA, the CDR3 is TGTGCCAGCAGCCCCGGTGGGATCCTCCAGAACACTGAAGCTTTCTTT. This gives the protein CASSPGGILQNTEAFF.

The chain carries TRBV28 and TRBJ2-4, with D possibly TRBD2 on 6 matching bases. The CDR3 length is 12 residues. Between the trimmed V and J ends, which lost 6 bases and 6 bases, there was a span of 9 bases. The germline CDR1 and CDR2 sequences are MDHEN and SYDVKM. The CDR3 is CASRGRGNIQYF. In nucleotides, the CDR3 is TGTGCCAGCAGGGGGCGGGGAAACATTCAGTACTTC.

The gene calls are TRBV7-3 and TRBJ2-3; no firm D call. Germline V gene lookup returns CDR1 SGHTA and CDR2 FQGTGA. This CDR3 is built from 14 residues. With 2 bases removed from V and 4 bases from J, the gap between germline ends came to 10 bases. The CDR3 DNA sequence: TGTGCCAGCAGCTTACGGACGAGCCCAGATACGCAGTATTTT. This codes for CASSLRTSPDTQYF.

The chain has TRBV10-1 and TRBJ2-5; weak D call: TRBD1 (6 bases). CDR3 length: 14 residues. Germline V gene lookup returns CDR1 WNHNN and CDR2 SYGVQD (reference sequence). Deletions cut 4 bases from V and 2 bases from J, with 11 bases between. This CDR3 reads CASSGPGQQETQYF. CDR3 in DNA: TGCGCCAGCAGTGGACCGGGACAACAAGAGACCCAGTACTTC.